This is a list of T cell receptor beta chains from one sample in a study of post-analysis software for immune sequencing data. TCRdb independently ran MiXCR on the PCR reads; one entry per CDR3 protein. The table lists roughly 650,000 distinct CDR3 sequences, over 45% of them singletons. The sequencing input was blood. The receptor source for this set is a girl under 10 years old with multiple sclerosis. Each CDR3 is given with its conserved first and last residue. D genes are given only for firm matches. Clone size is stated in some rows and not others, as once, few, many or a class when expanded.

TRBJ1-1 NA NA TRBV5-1 TGCGCCAGCAGCGCGGACAGCTCGAACACTGAAGCTTTCTTT CASSADSSNTEAFF
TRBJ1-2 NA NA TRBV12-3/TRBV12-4 TGTGCCAGCAGTTTGCAACAGCCATCTAACTATGGCTACACCTTC CASSLQQPSNYGYTF
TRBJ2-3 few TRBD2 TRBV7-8 TGTGCCAGCAGCTTAGCGGCGGGGGGGGGCACAGATACGCAGTATTTT CASSLAAGGGTDTQYF
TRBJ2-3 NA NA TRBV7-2 TGTGCCAGCAGCTTAGAGGTTGACCGAGCGCAGTATTTT CASSLEVDRAQYF
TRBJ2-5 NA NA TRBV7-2 TGTGCCAGCAGCCGGCGACAGGGGAGGGGAGAGACCCAGTACTTC CASSRRQGRGETQYF
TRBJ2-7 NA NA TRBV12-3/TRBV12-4 TGTGCCAGCAGTTTAGAGGGAAGCGTCCACGAGCAGTACTTC CASSLEGSVHEQYF
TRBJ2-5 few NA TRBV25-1 TGTGCCAGCATCCCGGACATGGCCCTTGGCGAGACCCAGTACTTC CASIPDMALGETQYF
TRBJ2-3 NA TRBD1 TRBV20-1 TGCAGTGCTAGGACAGGGACCCTGGGGGATACGCAGTATTTT CSARTGTLGDTQYF
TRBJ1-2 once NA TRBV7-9 TGTGCCAGCAGCTTAAGACCCGCGAACTATGGCTACACCTTC CASSLRPANYGYTF
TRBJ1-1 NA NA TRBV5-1 TGTGCCAGCAGCCGGGGAGGGGACACTGAAGCTTTCTTT CASSRGGDTEAFF
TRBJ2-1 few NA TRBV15 TGTGCCACCAGCAGAGATAGAAGGGTCTACAATGAGCAGTTCTTC CATSRDRRVYNEQFF
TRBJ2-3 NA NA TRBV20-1 TGCAGTGCTAGTAGGGGGATTCGCACAGATACGCAGTATTTT CSASRGIRTDTQYF
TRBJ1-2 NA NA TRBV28 TGTGCCAGCAGTTTTGGGTTTAACGGCCAAGATGGCTACACCTTC CASSFGFNGQDGYTF
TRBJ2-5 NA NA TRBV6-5 TGTGCCAGCAGCTTAACCCGGGCCTCTACCCTGGGGGAGACCCAGTACTTC CASSLTRASTLGETQYF
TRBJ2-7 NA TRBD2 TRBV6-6 TGTGCCAGCAGATCAGCGGGAGATGGCTACGAGCAGTACTTC CASRSAGDGYEQYF
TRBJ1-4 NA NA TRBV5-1 TGCGCCAGCACCAAGCAGGCGTTTAATGAAAAACTGTTTTTT CASTKQAFNEKLFF
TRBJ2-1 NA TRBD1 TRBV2 TGTGCCAGCCGGGACAGGGGTCTCTCCTACAGTGAGCAGTTCTTC CASRDRGLSYSEQFF
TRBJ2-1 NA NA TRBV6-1 TGTGCCAGCAGTGAATTAGGTCGGGTTATGGGGCAGTTCTTC CASSELGRVMGQFF
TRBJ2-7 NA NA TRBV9 TGTGCCAGCAGCTCCCGGGACACTCAAGAGCAGTACTTC CASSSRDTQEQYF
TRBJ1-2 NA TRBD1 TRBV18 TGTGCCAGCTCACCAGAGCGACAGGGTACCCACTATGGCTACACCTTC CASSPERQGTHYGYTF
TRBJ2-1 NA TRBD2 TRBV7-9 TGTGCCAGCAGCAGGAAGCGGGAGGGGTACAATGAGCAGTTCTTC CASSRKREGYNEQFF
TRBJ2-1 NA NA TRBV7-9 TGTGCCAGCAGCACACGCAATGAGCAGTTCTTC CASSTRNEQFF
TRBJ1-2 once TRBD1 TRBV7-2 TGTGCCAGCAGACCGGGACAGCAGAACTATGGCTACACCTTC CASRPGQQNYGYTF